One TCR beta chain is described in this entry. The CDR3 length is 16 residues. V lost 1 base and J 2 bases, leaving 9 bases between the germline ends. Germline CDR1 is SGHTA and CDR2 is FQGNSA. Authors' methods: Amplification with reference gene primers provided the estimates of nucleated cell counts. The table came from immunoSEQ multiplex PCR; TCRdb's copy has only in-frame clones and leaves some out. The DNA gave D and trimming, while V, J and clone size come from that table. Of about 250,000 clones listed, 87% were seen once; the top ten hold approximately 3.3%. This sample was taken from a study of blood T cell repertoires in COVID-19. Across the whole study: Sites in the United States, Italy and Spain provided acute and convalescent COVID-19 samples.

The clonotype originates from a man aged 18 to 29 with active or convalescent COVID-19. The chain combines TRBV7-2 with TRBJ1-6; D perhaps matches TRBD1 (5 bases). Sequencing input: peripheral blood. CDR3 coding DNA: TGTGCCAGCAGCTTAGAAAAGGGGACCTATAATTCACCCCTCCACTTT. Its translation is CASSLEKGTYNSPLHF.